Each of the 27 T cell receptor beta chains below was sequenced from the same sample in a study of Ad26.COV2.S vaccination and SARS-CoV-2 variants. The sample's treatment: about 20 received Ad26.COV2.S at low or high dose, single or two shots; roughly 5 received placebo; per-sample allocation not given. Sampling was done on day 63 after the first vaccine or placebo injection. Produced via immunoSEQ multiplex PCR; TCRdb's table is partial and in-frame only. The table lists 350,000 to 450,000 clones, 92% of them singletons, with over 1.5% in the top ten. The source was peripheral blood, collected in a trial of Ad26.COV2.S vaccine versus placebo. These receptors were taken from a person between 18 and 59 years old who received the Ad26.COV2.S COVID-19 vaccine or a placebo.

V usage is TRBV4-1 and J usage is TRBJ1-1, with TRBD1 matching over 7 bases. Germline V gene data show CDR1 as MGHRA and CDR2 as YSYEKL. This CDR3 has 17 amino acids. V lost 1 base and J lost 2; bases outside the gene matches: 10. The DNA for the CDR3 is TGCGCCAGCAGCCAAGCGTTAGGGGGCTCCACTAACACTGAAGCTTTCTTT. This codes for CASSQALGGSTNTEAFF.

The V gene is TRBV14, the J gene TRBJ2-5, with 7 bases matching TRBD2. Trimming cost V 0 bases and J 1 base; bases outside gene matches: 5. Germline assignment: CDR1 SGHDN and CDR2 FVKESK. The CDR3 covers 16 residues. CDR3 protein: CASSQDWGGSQETQYF. CDR3 DNA sequence: TGTGCCAGCAGCCAAGATTGGGGAGGGAGCCAAGAGACCCAGTACTTC. Using reference TRBV14 and TRBJ2-5 for the parts outside the CDR3, the full variable domain is EAGVTQFPSHSVIEKGQTVTLRCDPISGHDNLYWYRRVMGKEIKFLLHFVKESKQDESGMPNNRFLAERTGGTYSTLKVQPAELEDSGVYFCASSQDWGGSQETQYFGPGTRLLVL.

This chain joins TRBV6-5 and TRBJ1-5; no reliable D call. CDR3 size: 14 residues. Trimming took 7 bases from V and 1 from J, leaving 11 bases between them. Germline CDR1 MNHEY, CDR2 SVGAGI. This CDR3 reads CASNPRGSNQPQHF. DNA of the CDR3: TGTGCCAGCAACCCCAGAGGGAGCAATCAGCCCCAGCATTTT.

This clone was seen a few times. V and J are TRBV12-3 or TRBV12-4 and TRBJ2-1; 7 nucleotides agree with TRBD1. This CDR3 is built from 13 residues. The V gene end was trimmed by 7 bases and the J gene end by 5 bases; junction bases not matched to a gene: 5. CDR3 in DNA: TGTGCCAGCACCTTGGGACAGAACAATGAGCAGTTCTTC. It codes for CASTLGQNNEQFF.

V usage is TRBV27 and J usage is TRBJ2-7; D gene ambiguous. The CDR3 covers 13 residues. The germline V gene encodes CDR1 MNHEY and CDR2 SMNVEV (reference sequence). Trimming stripped 5 bases from V and 3 bases from J, with 11 bases between. DNA of the CDR3: TGTGCCAGCAGTCCAAAGGGTCGCTACGAGCAGTACTTC. This translates into CASSPKGRYEQYF.

The chain joins TRBV29-1 to TRBJ1-5, with D possibly matching TRBD1 (5 bases). Trimming removed 3 bases from V and 5 bases from J, with 20 bases in between. The CDR3 consists of 16 residues. CDR1 is SQVTM and CDR2 is ANQGSEA in the germline V gene. Here the CDR3 DNA reads TGCAGCGTTGAGCCAGGAACGGGGGTCGAACATCAGCCCCAGCATTTT. It encodes CSVEPGTGVEHQPQHF.

This clone was seen a single time. The chain recombines TRBV2 with TRBJ2-7; a possible D gene is TRBD1 (7 bases). The CDR3 loop spans 15 amino acids. CDR1 is SNHLY and CDR2 is FYNNEI in the germline V gene. The ends were cut back, 4 bases at V and 3 bases at J, with 16 bases in the middle. The CDR3 region is CASSGGGGAGYEQYF. In DNA, the CDR3 is TGTGCCAGCAGTGGCGGAGGGGGCGCTGGCTACGAGCAGTACTTC. Full variable domain (outside the CDR3, taken from reference TRBV2 and TRBJ2-7): EPEVTQTPSHQVTQMGQEVILRCVPISNHLYFYWYRQILGQKVEFLVSFYNNEISEKSEIFDDQFSVERPDGSNFTLKIRSTKLEDSAMYFCASSGGGGAGYEQYFGPGTRLTVT.

This sequence joins TRBV6-6 and TRBJ2-2, with TRBD2 matching over 9 bases. Germline V gene lookup returns CDR1 MNHNY and CDR2 SVGAGI (reference sequence). V shed 6 bases and J 4 bases; nucleotides not matched to a gene: 6. This CDR3 is built from 15 residues. The CDR3 region is CASSLAGDPTGELFF. CDR3 DNA: TGTGCCAGCAGCTTAGCGGGGGACCCCACCGGGGAGCTGTTTTTT.

The rearrangement uses TRBV15 and TRBJ2-3; perhaps TRBD1 as D (5 bases). This CDR3 is 15 amino acids long. V lost 1 base and J 3 bases, leaving 11 bases between the germline ends. Looked up from germline, CDR1 is LNHNV and CDR2 is YYDKDF (reference sequence). This CDR3 reads CATSRAGFGTDTQYF. The CDR3 DNA sequence: TGTGCCACCAGCAGAGCAGGGTTTGGTACAGATACGCAGTATTTT.

This clone turned up a few times. The V call is TRBV3-1 (or the pseudogene TRBV3-2), the J call TRBJ2-7; perhaps TRBD2 as D (5 bases). Trimming removed 1 base from V and 6 bases from J, with 19 bases in between. The CDR3 extends over 16 amino acids. CDR1 LGHDT and CDR2 YNNKEL come from the germline V gene (reference sequence). The CDR3 is CASSQGSWTRAPEQYF. DNA for the CDR3: TGTGCCAGCAGCCAAGGGTCTTGGACGAGGGCCCCCGAGCAGTACTTC.

The V call is TRBV7-9, the J call TRBJ2-7; the match to TRBD1 covers 8 bases. Germline values: CDR1 SEHNR, CDR2 FQNEAQ (reference sequence). The CDR3 is 14 residues long. The V segment lost 6 bases and the J segment 2 bases; nucleotides outside the gene matches: 6. The CDR3 region is CASSQDRDPYEQYF. CDR3 bases: TGTGCCAGCAGTCAGGACAGGGACCCCTACGAGCAGTACTTC.

The chain uses TRBV18 and TRBJ1-1, with D perhaps TRBD1 (6 bases). This CDR3 spans 15 amino acids. V was cut by 3 bases and J by 1 base, with 12 bases left in between. The germline gives CDR1 KGHSH, CDR2 LQKENI. In DNA form, the CDR3 reads TGTGCCAGCTCACCTGGAAGACAGGCGAACACTGAAGCTTTCTTT. Translating it yields CASSPGRQANTEAFF.

This clone was observed a handful of times. This chain joins TRBV7-9 and TRBJ2-7; 8 nucleotides line up with TRBD1. Germline V gene lookup returns CDR1 SEHNR and CDR2 FQNEAQ (reference sequence). After removal of 4 bases from V and 3 bases from J, the junction contained 8 bases not matched to a gene. This CDR3 has 15 residues. This CDR3 reads CASSSRGTGNYEQYF. CDR3 DNA sequence: TGTGCCAGCAGCTCCCGCGGGACAGGTAACTACGAGCAGTACTTC.

The chain joins TRBV30 to TRBJ1-1; D may be TRBD1 (5 bases). The CDR3 has 12 amino acids. Germline V gene sequence: CDR1 GTSNPN, CDR2 SVGIG (reference sequence). The ends were cut back, 2 bases at V and 6 bases at J, with 10 bases in the middle. The CDR3 sequence: CAWSRGPPEAFF. As DNA, the CDR3 is TGTGCCTGGAGTAGGGGACCCCCTGAAGCTTTCTTT.

The chain uses TRBV7-9 and TRBJ2-1, with D possibly TRBD1 on 6 matching bases. Germline-derived CDR1 and CDR2 are SEHNR and FQNEAQ (reference sequence). The CDR3 has 18 residues. The germline V and J ends were trimmed by 1 base and 6 bases, with 22 bases remaining between them. In DNA, the CDR3 is TGTGCCAGCAGCTTAGAGGGATACAGGGCGCTATTGCGCAATGAGCAGTTCTTC. Amino acids: CASSLEGYRALLRNEQFF.

The genes are TRBV4-1 and TRBJ2-7; D is undetermined. There are 14 residues in the CDR3. With 0 bases removed from V and 6 bases from J, the gap between germline ends came to 12 bases. Per the germline V gene, CDR1 is MGHRA and CDR2 is YSYEKL. The CDR3 reads CASSQDPSLGEQYF. CDR3 nucleotide sequence: TGCGCCAGCAGCCAAGACCCCTCTTTGGGCGAGCAGTACTTC.

This clone showed up just a few times. The chain has TRBV2 and TRBJ2-7, with D possibly being TRBD2 (6 bases). Deletions cut 7 bases from V and 2 bases from J, with 9 bases between. The CDR3 totals 12 residues. The V gene's germline CDR1 is SNHLY and CDR2 FYNNEI. CDR3 protein: CASKREAYEQYF. The CDR3 coding sequence is TGTGCCAGCAAAAGGGAGGCCTACGAGCAGTACTTC.

The chain employs TRBV28 and TRBJ2-4, with D unclear. Germline CDR1 and CDR2: MDHEN and SYDVKM. V lost 3 bases and J 3 bases, leaving 9 bases between the germline ends. The CDR3 totals 14 residues. The CDR3, as DNA: TGTGCCAGCAGTTTCGGGCGCTTCAAAAACATTCAGTACTTC. Protein: CASSFGRFKNIQYF.

The rearrangement links TRBV5-4 to TRBJ1-1, with D possibly matching TRBD1 (6 bases). This CDR3 spans 15 amino acids. Germline CDR1 and CDR2: SGHNT and YYREEE (reference sequence). Deletions cut 4 bases from V and 1 base from J, with 14 bases between. CDR3 in DNA: TGTGCCAGCAGCCGCTGGGGGGGGGCGAACACTGAAGCTTTCTTT. Its protein is CASSRWGGANTEAFF. The full variable domain, in which reference TRBV5-4 and TRBJ1-1 provide the parts outside the CDR3, is ETGVTQSPTHLIKTRGQQVTLRCSSQSGHNTVSWYQQALGQGPQFIFQYYREEENGRGNFPPRFSGLQFPNYSSELNVNALELDDSALYLCASSRWGGANTEAFFGQGTRLTVV.

V gene TRBV3-1 (or the pseudogene TRBV3-2) combines with J gene TRBJ2-5; 7 nucleotides match TRBD1. Trimming cost V 2 bases and J 0 bases; bases outside gene matches: 9. The CDR3 loop spans 17 amino acids. Germline V gene lookup returns CDR1 LGHDT and CDR2 YNNKEL (reference sequence). In DNA form, the CDR3 reads TGTGCCAGCAGCCAACACAGGGGCCGTCGAAACCAAGAGACCCAGTACTTC. This encodes CASSQHRGRRNQETQYF.

The count of this clone is one. The V gene is TRBV6-2 or TRBV6-3, the J gene TRBJ1-5; D is uncertain. V lost 0 bases and J lost 5, with 8 bases in between. Germline-derived CDR1 and CDR2 are MNHEY and SVGEGT. CDR3 size: 14 residues. CDR3 region: CASSYSRPDQPQHF. The CDR3 nucleotides are TGTGCCAGCAGTTACTCAAGACCCGATCAGCCCCAGCATTTT.

The gene calls are TRBV30 and TRBJ2-7, with D perhaps matching TRBD2 (5 bases). The CDR3 covers 13 residues. Trimming took 0 bases from V and 6 from J, leaving 12 bases between them. Germline V gene lookup returns CDR1 GTSNPN and CDR2 SVGIG (reference sequence). This CDR3 is CAWSVNRGFEQYF. Here the CDR3 DNA reads TGTGCCTGGAGTGTTAATCGAGGGTTCGAGCAGTACTTC.

In DNA form, the CDR3 reads TGTGCCAGCAGCCAAGCCCTACTCGACTATGGCTACACCTTC. Residues: CASSQALLDYGYTF. This chain joins TRBV3-1 (or the pseudogene TRBV3-2) and TRBJ1-2; D unclear. This CDR3 has 14 residues. The V end was cut by 1 base, the J end by 3 bases, with 9 bases between. Germline CDR1 is LGHDT and CDR2 is YNNKEL (reference sequence).

DNA for the CDR3: TGTGCCAGCAACCCCGTGGGCGGGGGAGGGGATACGCAGTATTTT. Translation gives CASNPVGGGGDTQYF. The chain combines TRBV28 with TRBJ2-3; TRBD2 matches at 7 bases. CDR3 length: 15 amino acids. The ends lost 7 bases at V and 6 bases at J; junction bases unmatched: 13. CDR1 and CDR2 (germline): MDHEN, SYDVKM.

The chain couples TRBV27 to TRBJ2-5; D is perhaps TRBD1 or TRBD2 (5 bases each). The V gene's germline CDR1 is MNHEY and CDR2 SMNVEV (reference sequence). The CDR3 consists of 14 residues. V was clipped by 3 bases and J by 0 bases, with 8 bases between them. The CDR3 sequence is CASSLGVYQETQYF. Here the CDR3 DNA reads TGTGCCAGCAGTTTGGGGGTGTACCAAGAGACCCAGTACTTC.

In its sample, this clone was seen once. The V and J genes are TRBV27 and TRBJ1-6, with 7 nucleotides matching TRBD1. Germline-derived CDR1 and CDR2 are MNHEY and SMNVEV (reference sequence). CDR3 length equals 13 residues. The V segment lost 8 bases and the J segment 11 bases; nucleotides outside the gene matches: 9. The CDR3 reads CASRPNRGAPLHF. The CDR3 DNA follows: TGTGCCAGCCGTCCTAACAGGGGTGCACCCCTCCACTTT.

In DNA, the CDR3 is TGTGCCAGCTCACAAAAAACCGGGACGGCGAACACTGAAGCTTTCTTT. This sequence encodes CASSQKTGTANTEAFF. The chain employs TRBV18 and TRBJ1-1; weak D call: TRBD1 (5 bases). The CDR3 spans 16 residues. Germline V gene lookup returns CDR1 KGHSH and CDR2 LQKENI. Trimming took 4 bases from V and 1 from J, leaving 16 bases between them.